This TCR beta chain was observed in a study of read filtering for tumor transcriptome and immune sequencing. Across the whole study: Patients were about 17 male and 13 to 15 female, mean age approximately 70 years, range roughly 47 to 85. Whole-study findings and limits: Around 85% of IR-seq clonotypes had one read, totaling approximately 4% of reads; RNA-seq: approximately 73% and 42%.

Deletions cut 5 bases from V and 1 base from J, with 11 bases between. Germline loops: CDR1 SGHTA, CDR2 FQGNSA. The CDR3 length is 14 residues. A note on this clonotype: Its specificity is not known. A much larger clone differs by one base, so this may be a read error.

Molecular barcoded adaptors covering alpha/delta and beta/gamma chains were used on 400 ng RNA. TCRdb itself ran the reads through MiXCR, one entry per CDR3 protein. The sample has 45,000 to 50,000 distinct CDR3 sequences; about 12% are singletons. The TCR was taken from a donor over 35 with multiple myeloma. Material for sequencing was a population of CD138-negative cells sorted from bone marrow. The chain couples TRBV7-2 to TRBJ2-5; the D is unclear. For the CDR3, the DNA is TGTGCCAGCAGCAGAAACGGCTTCCAAGAGACCCAGTACTTC. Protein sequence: CASSRNGFQETQYF.